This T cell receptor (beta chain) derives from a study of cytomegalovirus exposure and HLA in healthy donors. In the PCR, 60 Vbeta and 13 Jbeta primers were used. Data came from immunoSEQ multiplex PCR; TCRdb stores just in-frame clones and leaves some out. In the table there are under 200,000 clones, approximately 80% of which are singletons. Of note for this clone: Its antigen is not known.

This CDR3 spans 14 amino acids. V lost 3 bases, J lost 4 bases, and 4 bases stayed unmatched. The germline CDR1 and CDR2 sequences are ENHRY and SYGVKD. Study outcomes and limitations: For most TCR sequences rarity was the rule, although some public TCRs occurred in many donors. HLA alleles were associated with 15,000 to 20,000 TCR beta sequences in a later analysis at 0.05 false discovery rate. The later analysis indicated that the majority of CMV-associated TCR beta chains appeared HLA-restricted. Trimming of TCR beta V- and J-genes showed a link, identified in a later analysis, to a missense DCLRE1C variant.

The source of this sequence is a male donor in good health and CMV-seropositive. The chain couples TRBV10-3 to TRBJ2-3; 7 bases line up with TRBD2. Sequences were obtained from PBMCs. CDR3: CAISDPGRADTQYF. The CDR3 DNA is TGTGCCATCAGTGATCCTGGGAGGGCAGATACGCAGTATTTT.